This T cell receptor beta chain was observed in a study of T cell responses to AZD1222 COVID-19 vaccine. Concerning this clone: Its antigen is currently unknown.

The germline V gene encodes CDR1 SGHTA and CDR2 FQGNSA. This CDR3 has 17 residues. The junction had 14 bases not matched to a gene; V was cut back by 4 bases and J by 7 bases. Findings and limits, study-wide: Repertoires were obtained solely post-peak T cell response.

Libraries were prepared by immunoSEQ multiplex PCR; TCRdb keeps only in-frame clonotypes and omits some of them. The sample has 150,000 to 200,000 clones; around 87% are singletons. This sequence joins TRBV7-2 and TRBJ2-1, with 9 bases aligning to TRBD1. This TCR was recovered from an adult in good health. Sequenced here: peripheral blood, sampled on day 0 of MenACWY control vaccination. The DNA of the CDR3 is TGTGCCAGCAGCTCCGGGCCTCGACAGGGGGGTGTGAATGAGCAGTTCTTC. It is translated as CASSSGPRQGGVNEQFF.